This T cell receptor beta chain was recovered during a study of Ad26.COV2.S vaccination and SARS-CoV-2 variants. Study summary: By the intramuscular route, Ad26.COV2.S was given once, or twice 56 days apart. General study findings and limits: Vaccinees showed greater spike-specific TCR breadth than placebo recipients. Placebo and vaccine recipients had non-spike TCR breadth that was similar. Possibly, TCR breadth and depth analyses underestimated total T cell responses.

Assay used: immunoSEQ multiplex PCR; TCRdb lists only in-frame clones, some missing. In the table there are 410,000 or so clones, roughly 90% of which are singletons. Documented treatment: roughly 19 received Ad26.COV2.S at low or high dose, single or two shots; about 5 received placebo; per-sample allocation not given. The investigators took samples on day 63 after the first vaccine or placebo injection. V dropped 5 bases and J dropped 8 bases, with 22 bases sitting between them. Germline V lookup: CDR1 LNHDA, CDR2 SQIVND (reference sequence). The CDR3 totals 16 residues. Remarks on this clone: As yet, its antigen is unknown.

The specimen comprised peripheral blood, sampled in a trial of Ad26.COV2.S vaccine versus placebo. The origin of this receptor is a person aged 18-60 years who received the Ad26.COV2.S COVID-19 vaccine or a placebo. The V and J genes are TRBV19 and TRBJ1-3; D might be TRBD1 (6 bases). The CDR3 coding sequence is TGTGCCAGTAGTGGCGGGGGTAGACAGGTGGGAGACACCATATATTTT. Translated, it gives CASSGGGRQVGDTIYF.